This entry describes one TCR beta chain. The V gene lost 6 bases and the J gene lost 4 bases, with 8 bases spanning the gap. The germline CDR1 and CDR2 sequences are SGHAT and FQDESV (reference sequence). The length of the CDR3 is 12 residues. TCRdb re-called the RT-PCR reads through MiXCR, storing one row per CDR3 protein. The sample lists some 15,000 distinct CDR3 sequences; roughly 84% were seen once. The data derive from a study of yellow fever vaccine responses in identical twins. The source is a woman between 18 and 29 years old who received the yellow fever vaccine. The V and J genes are TRBV11-1 and TRBJ2-3; D remains ambiguous. The sequenced sample was T cells from blood (PBMCs), unsorted or a sorted subset (not recorded which), obtained before or after yellow fever vaccination (not recorded which). The DNA of the CDR3 is TGTGCCAGCAGTAACGTAGCAGATACGCAGTATTTT. Translation gives CASSNVADTQYF.